These T cell receptor beta chains were read from a single sample in a study of blood T cell repertoires in COVID-19. The table came from immunoSEQ multiplex PCR; TCRdb's copy has only in-frame clones and leaves some out. The sample records roughly 50,000 clones, 79% being singletons. Sequenced input: peripheral blood. The receptors shown here come from a man aged 55 to 70 with acute or convalescent COVID-19. Each CDR3 is given without its conserved first and last residue. The size entry is marked missing in some rows and otherwise reads once, few, many or a size class.

clone_size,v_call,j_call,cdr3_aa
once,TRBV5-1,TRBJ2-1,ASSLVPAGGSYNEQF
NA,TRBV18,TRBJ1-5,ASSQGQGRQGPQH
NA,TRBV7-8,TRBJ2-5,ASSPARGSSWETQY
NA,TRBV11-2,TRBJ2-7,ASSLGTGYEQY
NA,TRBV28,TRBJ2-4,ASSRLAPKNIQY
NA,TRBV11-3,TRBJ2-5,ASSSEQQETQY
NA,TRBV5-1,TRBJ1-5,ASSLSGSQPQH
NA,TRBV20-1,TRBJ1-2,SPGLGQSYT
few,TRBV29-1,TRBJ2-7,SVEDPGYHEQY
NA,TRBV7-8,TRBJ2-5,ASSGAGTPRETQY
NA,TRBV4-3,TRBJ2-7,ASSQEVSREQY
NA,TRBV2,TRBJ2-2,ASTWDRETGELF
once,TRBV10-3,TRBJ2-1,AIRPGTGPYNEQF